The 12 T cell receptor beta chains below were found in one sample sequenced in a study of blood T cell repertoires in COVID-19 (dated by TCRdb to the early 2020s). The library was built by means of the immunoSEQ multiplex PCR assay. Not all clones reach the TCRdb copy of this immuneACCESS table, which keeps in-frame sequences only. Checked studies attribute under half of the gap to unresolved V genes and leave the rest unexplained. Counted in this sample were 250,000 to 350,000 clones; more than 75% of them appeared once. The ten most abundant clones make up roughly 7.1% of the sample. Sequencing used peripheral blood. These receptors were collected from a woman between 50 and 59 years old who had recovered from COVID-19.

The chain joins TRBV6-5 to TRBJ2-7; the match to TRBD2 covers 13 bases. The J segment lost 5 bases and the V segment lost 5 bases, leaving 6 bases of the junction unmatched. CDR1 and CDR2 from the germline V gene are MNHEY and SVGAGI. There are 15 residues in the CDR3. As DNA, the CDR3 is TGTGCCAGCAGTCAGGGGACTAGCGGGATGGACGAGCAGTACTTC. Translation: CASSQGTSGMDEQYF.

This clone was counted once. The chain employs TRBV5-6 and TRBJ1-2; tentative D call: TRBD1 (6 bases). Germline CDR1 SGHDT, CDR2 YYEEEE. The CDR3 contains 15 residues. The V and J ends lost 0 bases and 4 bases respectively, with 13 bases between them. The CDR3 is CASSLAGQLAYGYTF. The CDR3 DNA follows: TGTGCCAGCAGCTTGGCGGGACAATTGGCCTATGGCTACACCTTC.

The chain recombines TRBV12-3 or TRBV12-4 with TRBJ1-2; 7 bases agree with TRBD1. This CDR3 region has 13 residues. Losses at the gene ends were 6 bases for V and 4 bases for J; bases not matched to a gene: 5. In nucleotides, the CDR3 is TGTGCCAGCAGGGCCGGGACAGCCTATGGCTACACCTTC. Translation gives CASRAGTAYGYTF.

This chain joins TRBV19 and TRBJ2-7, with TRBD1 identical over 8 bases. CDR3 length equals 15 residues. Germline loops: CDR1 LNHDA, CDR2 SQIVND (reference sequence). The ends lost 3 bases at V and 3 bases at J; junction bases unmatched: 7. The CDR3 reads CASSMRSGQGYEQYF. CDR3 DNA: TGTGCCAGTAGTATGCGAAGCGGACAGGGCTACGAGCAGTACTTC.

The chain has TRBV5-6 and TRBJ1-1, with TRBD1 identical over 10 bases. Trimming cost V 2 bases and J 11 bases; bases outside gene matches: 6. This CDR3 spans 13 amino acids. Germline V gene sequence: CDR1 SGHDT, CDR2 YYEEEE. The CDR3 region is CASSFATGGIAFF. In DNA, the CDR3 is TGTGCCAGCAGCTTCGCGACAGGGGGCATCGCTTTCTTT.

Of note for this clone: The same CDR3 is also encoded by other DNA sequences in this sample. The chain has TRBV9 and TRBJ2-2; D might be TRBD2 (5 bases). CDR1 is SGDLS, CDR2 YYNGEE, per germline. This CDR3 spans 15 amino acids. V lost 0 bases, J lost 4 bases, and 10 bases lay in between. In DNA, the CDR3 is TGTGCCAGCAGCGTAGCCGGCGGGCTCACCGGGGAGCTGTTTTTT. Its translation is CASSVAGGLTGELFF.

The chain carries TRBV7-2 and TRBJ2-2; possibly TRBD2 for D (5 bases). CDR1 and CDR2 from the germline V gene are SGHTA and FQGNSA. Trimming took off 3 bases at V and 7 bases at J, with 12 bases between the two ends. There are 14 residues in the CDR3. CDR3 sequence: CASSFTLGSGELFF. In DNA, the CDR3 is TGTGCCAGCAGCTTCACCCTTGGGAGCGGGGAGCTGTTTTTT.

The chain joins TRBV6-1 to TRBJ1-1; D uncertain. The CDR3 is 15 residues long. The germline V and J ends were trimmed by 1 base and 0 bases, with 9 bases remaining between them. Germline V gene lookup returns CDR1 MNHNS and CDR2 SASEGT. The CDR3 region is CASSEGRRMNTEAFF. The CDR3 coding sequence is TGTGCCAGCAGTGAAGGGCGGCGAATGAACACTGAAGCTTTCTTT.

This clone showed up just once. The V gene is TRBV7-3, the J gene TRBJ2-2; no clear D gene. Trimming pared 5 bases from V and 3 bases from J, leaving 10 bases between. The V gene's germline CDR1 is SGHTA and CDR2 FQGTGA. The CDR3 is made up of 14 amino acids. CDR3 protein: CASSPLGYTGELFF. The CDR3 DNA reads TGTGCCAGCAGCCCCCTAGGATACACCGGGGAGCTGTTTTTT.

DNA for the CDR3: TGCAGCGTTGGGCACAGGTCCTACGAGCAGTACTTC. Encoded protein: CSVGHRSYEQYF. This chain links TRBV29-1 with TRBJ2-7; maybe TRBD1 (5 bases). The CDR3 is 12 residues long. Germline V lookup: CDR1 SQVTM, CDR2 ANQGSEA. Deletions cut 4 bases from V and 1 base from J, with 8 bases between.

The V and J genes are TRBV27 and TRBJ2-7; maybe TRBD2 (5 bases). Looked up from germline, CDR1 is MNHEY and CDR2 is SMNVEV (reference sequence). The CDR3 is 13 residues long. Trimming took 2 bases from V and 1 from J, leaving 6 bases between them. The CDR3: CASSLRDSYEQYF. The CDR3 coding sequence is TGTGCCAGCAGTTTACGGGATTCCTACGAGCAGTACTTC.

Details on this clone: The sample contains more than one DNA sequence encoding this CDR3. This rearrangement joins TRBV5-1 to TRBJ2-1, with a possible D match to TRBD1 (5 bases). CDR3 length: 13 amino acids. The V and J ends lost 0 bases and 6 bases respectively, with 7 bases between them. Per the germline V gene, CDR1 is SGHRS and CDR2 is YFSETQ. The CDR3 region has the DNA TGCGCCAGCAGCTTGGACCAGGGCAATGAGCAGTTCTTC. It codes for CASSLDQGNEQFF.